Listed below are T cell receptor beta chains from one sample, sequenced in a study of T cells in Graves' hyperthyroidism and ophthalmopathy. TCRdb re-analysed the multiplex PCR reads in MiXCR, keeping a single row per CDR3 protein. The sample consists of about 480,000 distinct CDR3 sequences, less than 25% of them appearing once. Source material: blood. These receptor sequences come from a woman aged 30 to 39 with Graves' ophthalmopathy. Each CDR3 is given with its conserved first and last residue. The D gene is left open where the match is weak. Where a row states a size, it is once, few, many or the class of an expanded clone; other rows omit it.

CDR3aa: CASNPGTASYEQYF
CDR3nt: TGTGCCAGTAACCCCGGGACCGCTTCCTACGAGCAGTACTTC
abundance: many
v_gene: TRBV19
d_gene: NA
j_gene: TRBJ2-7

CDR3aa: CASSPSPDSNYGYTF
CDR3nt: TGTGCCAGCTCTCCCTCACCTGACAGTAACTATGGCTACACCTTC
abundance: many
v_gene: TRBV18
d_gene: NA
j_gene: TRBJ1-2

CDR3aa: CASKKLNTEAFF
CDR3nt: TGTGCCAGTAAGAAGTTGAACACTGAAGCTTTCTTT
abundance: NA
v_gene: TRBV19
d_gene: NA
j_gene: TRBJ1-1

CDR3aa: CAISEVSRHTEAFF
CDR3nt: TGTGCCATCAGTGAAGTCTCACGGCACACTGAAGCTTTCTTT
abundance: many
v_gene: TRBV10-3
d_gene: NA
j_gene: TRBJ1-1

CDR3aa: CASSGTGDQPQHF
CDR3nt: TGTGCCAGTAGTGGGACAGGGGATCAGCCCCAGCATTTT
abundance: many
v_gene: TRBV19
d_gene: TRBD1
j_gene: TRBJ1-5

CDR3aa: CASSPGAEDTEAFF
CDR3nt: TGTGCCAGCTCACCCGGGGCGGAGGACACTGAAGCTTTCTTT
abundance: many
v_gene: TRBV18
d_gene: NA
j_gene: TRBJ1-1

CDR3aa: CASQVRLFISEQYF
CDR3nt: TGTGCCAGCCAAGTCCGGCTATTTATTTCCGAGCAGTACTTC
abundance: many
v_gene: TRBV24-1
d_gene: NA
j_gene: TRBJ2-7

CDR3aa: CASSSRGREGDEQYF
CDR3nt: TGTGCCAGCAGTTCGCGTGGGAGGGAAGGGGACGAGCAGTACTTC
abundance: NA
v_gene: TRBV6-5
d_gene: TRBD2
j_gene: TRBJ2-7

CDR3aa: CASSNRVTETPYEQYF
CDR3nt: TGTGCCAGCAGCAACCGGGTCACCGAGACCCCCTACGAGCAGTACTTC
abundance: many
v_gene: TRBV13
d_gene: NA
j_gene: TRBJ2-7

CDR3aa: CASSVDRGPNTEAFF
CDR3nt: TGTGCCAGCAGCGTAGACAGGGGCCCGAACACTGAAGCTTTCTTT
abundance: NA
v_gene: TRBV2
d_gene: TRBD1
j_gene: TRBJ1-1

CDR3aa: CASSVGVSHGETQYF
CDR3nt: TGTGCCAGCAGCGTAGGTGTGTCCCATGGCGAGACCCAGTACTTC
abundance: many
v_gene: TRBV9
d_gene: NA
j_gene: TRBJ2-5

CDR3aa: CASGTINYGYTF
CDR3nt: TGTGCCAGCGGGACAATAAACTATGGCTACACCTTC
abundance: few
v_gene: TRBV6-4
d_gene: NA
j_gene: TRBJ1-2

CDR3aa: CASSYASLQETQYF
CDR3nt: TGTGCCAGCAGTTACGCCAGCTTGCAAGAGACCCAGTACTTC
abundance: many
v_gene: TRBV6-2/TRBV6-3
d_gene: NA
j_gene: TRBJ2-5

CDR3aa: CASSFGAPSYEQYF
CDR3nt: TGTGCCAGCAGTTTTGGGGCACCCTCCTACGAGCAGTACTTC
abundance: NA
v_gene: TRBV12-3/TRBV12-4
d_gene: NA
j_gene: TRBJ2-7

CDR3aa: CASSPSPQPTQYF
CDR3nt: TGTGCCAGCAGCCCCTCTCCTCAACCGACCCAGTACTTC
abundance: many
v_gene: TRBV7-9
d_gene: NA
j_gene: TRBJ2-5

CDR3aa: CASSPKGRALTYEQYF
CDR3nt: TGTGCCAGTAGCCCAAAGGGCCGGGCCCTAACCTACGAGCAGTACTTC
abundance: many
v_gene: TRBV19
d_gene: NA
j_gene: TRBJ2-7

CDR3aa: CASSHSGEETQYF
CDR3nt: TGCGCCAGCAGCCACAGCGGGGAGGAGACCCAGTACTTC
abundance: NA
v_gene: TRBV4-1
d_gene: TRBD2
j_gene: TRBJ2-5

CDR3aa: CSVELVGNTGELFF
CDR3nt: TGCAGCGTTGAGTTGGTAGGGAACACCGGGGAGCTGTTTTTT
abundance: many
v_gene: TRBV29-1
d_gene: NA
j_gene: TRBJ2-2

CDR3aa: CSARDSSGTGVTGELFF
CDR3nt: TGCAGTGCTAGAGATTCCTCCGGGACAGGGGTCACCGGGGAGCTGTTTTTT
abundance: NA
v_gene: TRBV20-1
d_gene: TRBD1
j_gene: TRBJ2-2

CDR3aa: CSAPVSGAEYNEQFF
CDR3nt: TGCAGTGCCCCTGTGTCCGGGGCGGAATACAATGAGCAGTTCTTC
abundance: NA
v_gene: TRBV20-1
d_gene: NA
j_gene: TRBJ2-1

CDR3aa: CASSYQQGTGELFF
CDR3nt: TGTGCCAGCAGCTACCAACAGGGTACCGGGGAGCTGTTTTTT
abundance: many
v_gene: TRBV7-3
d_gene: NA
j_gene: TRBJ2-2

CDR3aa: CASSLGTGGSQETQYF
CDR3nt: TGTGCCAGCAGCCTAGGAACCGGGGGCTCCCAAGAGACCCAGTACTTC
abundance: many
v_gene: TRBV5-5
d_gene: NA
j_gene: TRBJ2-5

CDR3aa: CASTAGPENYGYTF
CDR3nt: TGTGCCAGCACCGCCGGCCCGGAGAACTATGGCTACACCTTC
abundance: NA
v_gene: TRBV28
d_gene: NA
j_gene: TRBJ1-2

CDR3aa: CASSLGVAANQPQHF
CDR3nt: TGTGCCAGCAGCCTAGGCGTGGCAGCTAATCAGCCCCAGCATTTT
abundance: many
v_gene: TRBV12-3/TRBV12-4
d_gene: NA
j_gene: TRBJ1-5

CDR3aa: CASSLGGYDNQPQHF
CDR3nt: TGCGCCAGCAGCTTAGGGGGCTACGACAATCAGCCCCAGCATTTT
abundance: many
v_gene: TRBV5-1
d_gene: TRBD1
j_gene: TRBJ1-5

CDR3aa: CASSSLGGGEQYF
CDR3nt: TGTGCTAGCAGCTCTCTGGGGGGCGGCGAGCAGTACTTC
abundance: few
v_gene: TRBV7-7
d_gene: NA
j_gene: TRBJ2-7

CDR3aa: CSARDREPFTALRAYSNQPQHF
CDR3nt: TGCAGTGCTAGAGACCGAGAGCCCTTCACGGCCCTTCGGGCCTATAGCAATCAGCCCCAGCATTTT
abundance: few
v_gene: TRBV20-1
d_gene: NA
j_gene: TRBJ1-5

CDR3aa: CAISETRQGLSYEQYF
CDR3nt: TGTGCCATCAGTGAGACCCGACAGGGTCTCTCCTACGAGCAGTACTTC
abundance: many
v_gene: TRBV10-3
d_gene: TRBD1
j_gene: TRBJ2-7

CDR3aa: CASSYIETQYF
CDR3nt: TGTGCCAGCAGCTATATCGAGACCCAGTACTTC
abundance: NA
v_gene: TRBV6-1
d_gene: NA
j_gene: TRBJ2-5

CDR3aa: CAISESREGDTQYF
CDR3nt: TGTGCCATCAGTGAGTCGAGAGAGGGAGATACGCAGTATTTT
abundance: NA
v_gene: TRBV10-3
d_gene: NA
j_gene: TRBJ2-3

CDR3aa: CASSFVDTEAFF
CDR3nt: TGTGCCAGCAGTTTTGTTGACACTGAAGCTTTCTTT
abundance: many
v_gene: TRBV12-3/TRBV12-4
d_gene: NA
j_gene: TRBJ1-1

CDR3aa: CSAHNARGMNTEAFF
CDR3nt: TGCAGTGCTCATAATGCCCGGGGGATGAACACTGAAGCTTTCTTT
abundance: NA
v_gene: TRBV20-1
d_gene: NA
j_gene: TRBJ1-1

CDR3aa: CASRGQMAGYTF
CDR3nt: TGTGCCAGCAGGGGCCAGATGGCTGGCTACACCTTC
abundance: many
v_gene: TRBV12-3/TRBV12-4
d_gene: NA
j_gene: TRBJ1-2

CDR3aa: CASSEEIEQYF
CDR3nt: TGTGCCAGCAGTGAAGAGATCGAGCAGTACTTC
abundance: many
v_gene: TRBV6-1
d_gene: NA
j_gene: TRBJ2-7

CDR3aa: CASSRGLAGDEQYF
CDR3nt: TGTGCCAGCAGCCGAGGACTAGCGGGAGACGAGCAGTACTTC
abundance: NA
v_gene: TRBV7-8
d_gene: TRBD2
j_gene: TRBJ2-7

CDR3aa: CAWSDSINQPQHF
CDR3nt: TGTGCCTGGAGCGACAGCATCAATCAGCCCCAGCATTTT
abundance: NA
v_gene: TRBV30
d_gene: NA
j_gene: TRBJ1-5

CDR3aa: CSAGRQHMNTEAFF
CDR3nt: TGCAGTGCTGGAAGACAGCACATGAACACTGAAGCTTTCTTT
abundance: NA
v_gene: TRBV20-1
d_gene: NA
j_gene: TRBJ1-1

CDR3aa: CAISESWDELFF
CDR3nt: TGTGCCATCAGTGAGTCGTGGGACGAGCTGTTTTTT
abundance: many
v_gene: TRBV10-3
d_gene: NA
j_gene: TRBJ2-2

CDR3aa: CASSAGTGLGTLHF
CDR3nt: TGTGCCAGTAGTGCCGGGACAGGCCTTGGGACCCTCCACTTT
abundance: few
v_gene: TRBV19
d_gene: TRBD1
j_gene: TRBJ1-6

CDR3aa: CATSDSQNTEAFF
CDR3nt: TGTGCCACCAGTGATTCTCAGAACACTGAAGCTTTCTTT
abundance: few
v_gene: TRBV24-1
d_gene: NA
j_gene: TRBJ1-1

CDR3aa: CSALKADNSNQPQHF
CDR3nt: TGCAGTGCTCTAAAGGCAGACAATAGCAATCAGCCCCAGCATTTT
abundance: NA
v_gene: TRBV20-1
d_gene: NA
j_gene: TRBJ1-5

CDR3aa: CASSQVAVSSNQPQHF
CDR3nt: TGCGCCAGCAGCCAGGTTGCTGTTTCGAGCAATCAGCCCCAGCATTTT
abundance: NA
v_gene: TRBV4-1
d_gene: NA
j_gene: TRBJ1-5

CDR3aa: CATQDRVKQLGYGYTF
CDR3nt: TGTGCCACCCAGGACAGGGTAAAGCAGCTCGGCTATGGCTACACCTTC
abundance: NA
v_gene: TRBV19
d_gene: TRBD1
j_gene: TRBJ1-2

CDR3aa: CASSAQLPLLGAGNTIYF
CDR3nt: TGTGCCAGCAGCGCCCAGCTGCCGCTTTTGGGGGCTGGAAACACCATATATTTT
abundance: many
v_gene: TRBV11-1
d_gene: NA
j_gene: TRBJ1-3

CDR3aa: CASSPHDPRISYEQYF
CDR3nt: TGTGCCAGCAGCCCGCACGACCCCCGAATTTCCTACGAGCAGTACTTC
abundance: NA
v_gene: TRBV12-3/TRBV12-4
d_gene: NA
j_gene: TRBJ2-7

CDR3aa: CASQRDRKETQYF
CDR3nt: TGTGCCAGCCAGAGGGACAGAAAAGAGACCCAGTACTTC
abundance: many
v_gene: TRBV2
d_gene: TRBD1
j_gene: TRBJ2-5

CDR3aa: CASSLVRGGDEQYF
CDR3nt: TGCGCCAGCAGCTTGGTCCGGGGAGGCGACGAGCAGTACTTC
abundance: many
v_gene: TRBV5-1
d_gene: NA
j_gene: TRBJ2-7

CDR3aa: CASSRQSHTEAFF
CDR3nt: TGTGCCAGCAGTCGCCAGAGTCACACTGAAGCTTTCTTT
abundance: few
v_gene: TRBV6-2/TRBV6-3
d_gene: NA
j_gene: TRBJ1-1

CDR3aa: CASSREVVNSPLHF
CDR3nt: TGCGCCAGCAGCCGGGAGGTCGTAAATTCACCCCTCCACTTT
abundance: NA
v_gene: TRBV4-1
d_gene: NA
j_gene: TRBJ1-6

CDR3aa: CSGTAGVDEQYF
CDR3nt: TGCAGCGGGACCGCAGGGGTTGATGAGCAGTACTTC
abundance: NA
v_gene: TRBV29-1
d_gene: NA
j_gene: TRBJ2-7

CDR3aa: CASSWPGGGNTEAFF
CDR3nt: TGTGCCAGCAGCTGGCCTGGAGGGGGCAACACTGAAGCTTTCTTT
abundance: NA
v_gene: TRBV7-2
d_gene: TRBD1
j_gene: TRBJ1-1

CDR3aa: CASNDRDNTEAFF
CDR3nt: TGCGCCAGCAACGACAGGGATAACACTGAAGCTTTCTTT
abundance: many
v_gene: TRBV5-1
d_gene: TRBD1
j_gene: TRBJ1-1

CDR3aa: CSARDRGGNQPQHF
CDR3nt: TGCAGTGCTAGAGATCGGGGGGGGAATCAGCCCCAGCATTTT
abundance: many
v_gene: TRBV20-1
d_gene: NA
j_gene: TRBJ1-5

CDR3aa: CASSFVGPQHF
CDR3nt: TGTGCCAGCAGTTTTGTAGGTCCCCAGCATTTT
abundance: NA
v_gene: TRBV12-3/TRBV12-4
d_gene: NA
j_gene: TRBJ1-5

CDR3aa: CASSLSSGYTF
CDR3nt: TGTGCCAGCAGCTTATCATCGGGCTACACCTTC
abundance: many
v_gene: TRBV7-9
d_gene: NA
j_gene: TRBJ1-2

CDR3aa: CASSTRRGGGYTF
CDR3nt: TGTGCCAGCAGCACCCGGCGAGGGGGAGGCTACACCTTC
abundance: NA
v_gene: TRBV28
d_gene: NA
j_gene: TRBJ1-2

CDR3aa: CASSVDPGNSPLHF
CDR3nt: TGTGCCAGCAGTGTGGACCCGGGTAATTCACCCCTCCACTTT
abundance: NA
v_gene: TRBV6-1
d_gene: NA
j_gene: TRBJ1-6

CDR3aa: CASSADSVGMNTEAFF
CDR3nt: TGTGCCAGCAGTGCTGACAGTGTGGGGATGAACACTGAAGCTTTCTTT
abundance: many
v_gene: TRBV2
d_gene: NA
j_gene: TRBJ1-1